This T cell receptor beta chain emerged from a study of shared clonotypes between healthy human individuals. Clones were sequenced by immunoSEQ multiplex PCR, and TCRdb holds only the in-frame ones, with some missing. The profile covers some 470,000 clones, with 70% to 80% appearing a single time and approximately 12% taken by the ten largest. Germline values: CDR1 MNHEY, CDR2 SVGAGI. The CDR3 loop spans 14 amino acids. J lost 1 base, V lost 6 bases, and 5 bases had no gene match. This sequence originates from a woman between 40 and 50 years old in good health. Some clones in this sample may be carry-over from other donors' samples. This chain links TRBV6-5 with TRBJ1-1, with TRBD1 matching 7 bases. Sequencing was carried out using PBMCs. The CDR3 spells CASSQDRPNTEAFF. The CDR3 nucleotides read TGTGCCAGCAGCCAGGACAGGCCGAACACTGAAGCTTTCTTT.